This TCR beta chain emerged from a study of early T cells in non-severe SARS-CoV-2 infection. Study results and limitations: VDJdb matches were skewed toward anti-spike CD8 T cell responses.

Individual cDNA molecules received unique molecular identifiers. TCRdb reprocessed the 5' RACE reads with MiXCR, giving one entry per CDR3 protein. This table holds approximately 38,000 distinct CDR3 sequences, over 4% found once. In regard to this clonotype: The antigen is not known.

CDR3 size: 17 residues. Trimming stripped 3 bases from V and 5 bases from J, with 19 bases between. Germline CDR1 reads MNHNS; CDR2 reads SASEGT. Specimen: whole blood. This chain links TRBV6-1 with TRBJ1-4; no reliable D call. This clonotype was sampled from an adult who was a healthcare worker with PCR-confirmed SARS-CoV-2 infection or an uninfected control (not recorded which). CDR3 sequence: CASSDWIIAAENEKLFF. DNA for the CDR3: TGTGCCAGCAGTGACTGGATTATAGCAGCCGAAAATGAAAAACTGTTTTTT.